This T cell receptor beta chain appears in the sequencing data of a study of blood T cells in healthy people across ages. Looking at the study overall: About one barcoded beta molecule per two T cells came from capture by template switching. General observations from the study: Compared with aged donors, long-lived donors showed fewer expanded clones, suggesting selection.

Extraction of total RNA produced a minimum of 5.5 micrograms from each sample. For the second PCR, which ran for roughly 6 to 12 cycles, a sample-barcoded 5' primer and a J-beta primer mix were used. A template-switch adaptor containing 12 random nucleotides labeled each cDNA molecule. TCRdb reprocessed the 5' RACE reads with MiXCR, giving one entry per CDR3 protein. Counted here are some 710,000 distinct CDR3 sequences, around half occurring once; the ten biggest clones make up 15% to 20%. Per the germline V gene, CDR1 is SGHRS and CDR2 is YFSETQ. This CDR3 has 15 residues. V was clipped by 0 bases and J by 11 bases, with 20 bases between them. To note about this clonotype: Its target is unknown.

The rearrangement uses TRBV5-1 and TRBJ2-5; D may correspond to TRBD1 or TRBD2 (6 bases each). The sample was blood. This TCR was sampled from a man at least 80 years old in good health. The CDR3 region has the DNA TGCGCCAGCAGCTTGGCAGGAGGGGGGCCAAATGAGCAGTACTTC. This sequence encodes CASSLAGGGPNEQYF.